This entry lists 14 T cell receptor beta chains sequenced from one sample in a study of blood T cell repertoires in COVID-19. Assay used: immunoSEQ multiplex PCR; TCRdb lists only in-frame clones, some missing. This sample yields about 80,000 clones, of which roughly 85% are seen a single time; under 45% belongs to the top ten. Sequenced: peripheral blood. The source of these receptors is a woman aged 65 to 85 with acute or convalescent COVID-19.

The chain uses TRBV14 and TRBJ2-3; a possible D gene is TRBD1 (5 bases). Germline lookup yields CDR1 SGHDN and CDR2 FVKESK. V dropped 0 bases and J dropped 6 bases, with 16 bases sitting between them. This CDR3 comprises 16 residues. CDR3 DNA sequence: TGTGCCAGCAGCCAAGATCTAGGACAACCTCTTGATACGCAGTATTTT. It codes for CASSQDLGQPLDTQYF.

The rearrangement links TRBV5-4 to TRBJ2-3; D is perhaps TRBD1 (5 bases). The ends were cut back, 4 bases at V and 0 bases at J, with 12 bases in the middle. CDR3 length equals 15 residues. Germline V gene lookup returns CDR1 SGHNT and CDR2 YYREEE (reference sequence). The CDR3 sequence is CASSLDTSSTDTQYF. In DNA form, the CDR3 reads TGTGCCAGCAGCCTGGACACATCTAGCACAGATACGCAGTATTTT. The full variable domain, completed using reference TRBV5-4 and TRBJ2-3, is ETGVTQSPTHLIKTRGQQVTLRCSSQSGHNTVSWYQQALGQGPQFIFQYYREEENGRGNFPPRFSGLQFPNYSSELNVNALELDDSALYLCASSLDTSSTDTQYFGPGTRLTVL.

This clone turned up a few times. The chain employs TRBV6-5 and TRBJ1-4; TRBD1 agrees at 7 bases. V lost 5 bases to trimming and J lost 7 bases; unmatched junction nucleotides: 7. Germline V lookup: CDR1 MNHEY, CDR2 SVGAGI. This CDR3 has 14 residues. The CDR3 DNA is TGTGCCAGCAGTAAGGACAGGAGAGGTGAAAAACTGTTTTTT. Translating gives CASSKDRRGEKLFF.

The CDR3 protein is CASSLGVGRDQPQHF. The CDR3 coding sequence is TGCGCCAGCAGCCTGGGGGTGGGGAGGGATCAGCCCCAGCATTTT. This chain connects TRBV5-1 to TRBJ1-5; TRBD1 might be the D (5 bases). The CDR3 loop spans 15 amino acids. V lost 4 bases to trimming and J lost 5 bases, with 16 bases between them. Germline loops: CDR1 SGHRS, CDR2 YFSETQ.

The rearrangement links TRBV7-3 to TRBJ2-1; 11 nucleotides match TRBD2. V shed 5 bases and J 10 bases; nucleotides not matched to a gene: 13. CDR3 length equals 16 residues. Looked up from germline, CDR1 is SGHTA and CDR2 is FQGTGA. Written as DNA, the CDR3 is TGTGCCAGCAGCCCCGCCGGGACTAGCGGCCGTGAGGAGCAGTTCTTC. Translating gives CASSPAGTSGREEQFF.

The CDR3 DNA sequence: TGTGCCAGCAGCGAAGGGCAGGGGGCTTGGGAGACCCAGTACTTC. Amino acids: CASSEGQGAWETQYF. The rearrangement links TRBV7-2 to TRBJ2-5; 8 nucleotides match TRBD1. The germline CDR1 and CDR2 sequences are SGHTA and FQGNSA. CDR3 size: 15 residues. V lost 5 bases to trimming and J lost 5 bases; unmatched junction nucleotides: 10. The entire variable domain, with the rest obtained from reference TRBV7-2 and TRBJ2-5, is as follows: GAGVSQSPSNKVTEKGKDVELRCDPISGHTALYWYRQSLGQGLEFLIYFQGNSAPDKSGLPSDRFSAERTGGSVSTLTIQRTQQEDSAVYLCASSEGQGAWETQYFGPGTRLLVL.

This chain connects TRBV7-9 to TRBJ1-2, with D perhaps matching TRBD1 (6 bases). The CDR3 spans 14 residues. Deletions cut 1 base from V and 4 bases from J, with 10 bases between. Germline CDR1 is SEHNR and CDR2 is FQNEAQ (reference sequence). In nucleotides, the CDR3 is TGTGCCAGCAGCTTAGGACAGGACGCCTATGGCTACACCTTC. This translates into CASSLGQDAYGYTF. The entire variable domain, with the rest obtained from reference TRBV7-9 and TRBJ1-2, is as follows: DTGVSQNPRHKITKRGQNVTFRCDPISEHNRLYWYRQTLGQGPEFLTYFQNEAQLEKSRLLSDRFSAERPKGSFSTLEIQRTEQGDSAMYLCASSLGQDAYGYTFGSGTRLTVV.

The V call is TRBV7-8, the J call TRBJ1-1, with unresolved D. The CDR3 is 15 residues long. Trimming cost V 5 bases and J 2 bases, with 15 bases left between them. Germline V lookup: CDR1 SGHVS, CDR2 FQNEAQ. The CDR3 spells CASSILPHSNTEAFF. As DNA, the CDR3 is TGTGCCAGCAGCATCCTCCCTCACAGTAACACTGAAGCTTTCTTT.

V gene TRBV27 combines with J gene TRBJ2-7; 9 bases agree with TRBD1. The CDR3 is 17 amino acids. The V gene's germline CDR1 is MNHEY and CDR2 SMNVEV (reference sequence). V lost 2 bases, J lost 2 bases, and 10 bases stayed unmatched. The DNA for the CDR3 is TGTGCCAGCAGTTTAGGGGACAGGGACCAGCGGACCTACGAGCAGTACTTC. It codes for CASSLGDRDQRTYEQYF.

V is TRBV2 and J is TRBJ1-2, with D unresolved. Germline V gene data show CDR1 as SNHLY and CDR2 as FYNNEI. Trimming stripped 10 bases from V and 6 bases from J, with 21 bases between. This CDR3 is 14 amino acids long. Written as DNA, the CDR3 is TGTGCCACCGGACTACTTCCTCAATGGCATGGCTACACCTTC. It translates to CATGLLPQWHGYTF.

The J gene is TRBJ2-1, the V gene TRBV6-2 or TRBV6-3; 7 nucleotides agree with TRBD1. Germline V CDR1 and CDR2: MNHEY, SVGEGT. The CDR3 is 18 amino acids. J was trimmed by 6 bases and V by 6 bases; bases with no gene match: 20. CDR3: CASSPTSPGTEKGNEQFF. The CDR3 DNA reads as TGTGCCAGCAGCCCGACGTCACCCGGGACAGAGAAAGGCAATGAGCAGTTCTTC.

The rearrangement uses TRBV11-3 and TRBJ1-1; TRBD1 is a possible D gene (5 bases). The CDR3 is made up of 13 amino acids. Trimming took 3 bases from V and 2 from J, leaving 7 bases between them. Per germline, CDR1 SGHNT and CDR2 YENEEA. CDR3 DNA: TGTGCCAGCAGCTTCGGACATAACACTGAAGCTTTCTTT. It codes for CASSFGHNTEAFF.

The V and J genes are TRBV11-2 and TRBJ2-2, with TRBD2 as a possible D gene (6 bases). Trimming removed 2 bases from V and 2 bases from J, with 12 bases in between. Germline loops: CDR1 SGHAT, CDR2 FQNNGV. This CDR3 is 16 amino acids long. The CDR3 here is CASSLTVAVNTGELFF. CDR3 in DNA: TGTGCCAGCAGCTTAACGGTAGCGGTTAACACCGGGGAGCTGTTTTTT.

This chain connects TRBV5-1 to TRBJ2-1; TRBD2 agrees at 11 bases. The CDR3 covers 15 residues. V dropped 0 bases and J dropped 9; count of bases not matched to a gene: 5. The germline gives CDR1 SGHRS, CDR2 YFSETQ. The CDR3 DNA reads TGCGCCAGCAGCTTGGAAAGCGGGACTAGCGGTGAGCAGTTCTTC. Translation: CASSLESGTSGEQFF. Complete variable domain (other parts from reference TRBV5-1 and TRBJ2-1): KAGVTQTPRYLIKTRGQQVTLSCSPISGHRSVSWYQQTPGQGLQFLFEYFSETQRNKGNFPGRFSGRQFSNSRSEMNVSTLELGDSALYLCASSLESGTSGEQFFGPGTRLTVL.